Listed below are T cell receptor beta chains from one sample, sequenced in a study of CD8+ T cells in alopecia areata. Repertoires were generated with immunoSEQ multiplex PCR, while TCRdb's copy carries only in-frame clones and drops some. Of more than 200,000 clones detected, 65% to 70% appear once; the ten largest clones hold 1% to 1.5%. Here the sequenced sample was CD4+ T cells sorted from blood, taken at week 0. These TCRs come from a human donor with alopecia areata. Each CDR3 is given with its conserved first and last residue. The D gene is left open where the match is weak. Expanded clones get a size class; other rows say once, few or many, or leave the size out.

j_gene | v_gene | d_gene | abundance | len | CDR3nt | CDR3aa
TRBJ2-3 | TRBV7-9 | . | . | 15 | TGTGCCAGCAGCTTAGGAGCCAGGGTCATAGATACGCAGTATTTT | CASSLGARVIDTQYF
TRBJ1-2 | TRBV6-5 | . | . | 15 | TGTGCCAGCAGTTACTCGCGTCAGGGCGGCTATGGCTACACCTTC | CASSYSRQGGYGYTF
TRBJ2-4 | TRBV2 | . | . | 13 | TGTGCCAGCAGACAAGCTGGGGCGGACATTCAGTACTTC | CASRQAGADIQYF
TRBJ2-3 | TRBV5-1 | TRBD2 | . | 14 | TGCGCCAGCAGCTCGGGACTAGGAATAGATACGCAGTATTTT | CASSSGLGIDTQYF
TRBJ2-7 | TRBV7-9 | . | few | 12 | TGTGCCAGCAGCTTCCAGGGTCACGAGCAGTACTTC | CASSFQGHEQYF
TRBJ1-6 | TRBV7-9 | TRBD1 | . | 15 | TGTGCCAGCAGCCAGAGACAGGGAGGAAATTCACCCCTCCACTTT | CASSQRQGGNSPLHF
TRBJ1-1 | TRBV7-9 | TRBD1 | . | 17 | TGTGCCAGCAGCCCAGACCGGGACAGGGGGCGCAGGACTGAAGCTTTCTTT | CASSPDRDRGRRTEAFF
TRBJ2-2 | TRBV7-9 | TRBD1 | . | 15 | TGTGCCAGCAGCACATGGACAGGGGATACCGGGGAGCTGTTTTTT | CASSTWTGDTGELFF
TRBJ2-7 | TRBV7-3 | . | . | 13 | TGTGCCAGCAGCCCCTGGGCTGGCAGGGAGCAGTACTTC | CASSPWAGREQYF
TRBJ2-6 | TRBV15 | TRBD1 | . | 20 | TGTGCCACCAGCAGACTTCGAAGGGACAGGGGGAGCTCTGGGGCCAACGTCCTGACTTTC | CATSRLRRDRGSSGANVLTF
TRBJ2-6 | TRBV10-2 | TRBD2 | . | 16 | TGCGCCAGCAGATTAGCGGGGGGAGATGGGGCCAACGTCCTGACTTTC | CASRLAGGDGANVLTF
TRBJ1-3 | TRBV30 | . | . | 13 | TGTGCCTGGACCAAGGGTGAGGGGAACACCATATATTTT | CAWTKGEGNTIYF
TRBJ2-5 | TRBV29-1 | TRBD2 | few | 17 | TGCAGCGTTGAGAAAGGTCGACTAGCGGGGCTCCAAGAGACCCAGTACTTC | CSVEKGRLAGLQETQYF
TRBJ1-1 | TRBV30 | TRBD1 | few | 14 | TGTGCCTGGACCCTGACAGGGAGGGGCACTGAAGCTTTCTTT | CAWTLTGRGTEAFF
TRBJ2-7 | TRBV5-1 | TRBD2 | . | 14 | TGCGCCAGCAGCACCGGGACTAGCGGTTACGAGCAGTACTTC | CASSTGTSGYEQYF
TRBJ1-2 | TRBV7-8 | . | . | 15 | TGTGCCAGCAGTCCTAACGGGCCGGCAAACTATGGCTACACCTTC | CASSPNGPANYGYTF
TRBJ1-6 | TRBV10-3 | . | . | 12 | TGTGCCATCACCGAACAGGGAGCACCCCTCCACTTT | CAITEQGAPLHF
TRBJ2-3 | TRBV29-1 | TRBD2 | . | 15 | TGCAGCGTTGAACCGAGCGGGGCCCGCACAGATACGCAGTATTTT | CSVEPSGARTDTQYF
TRBJ2-5 | TRBV5-1 | TRBD1 | . | 14 | TGCGCCAGCAGCACGGGACAGGCGGGAGAGACCCAGTACTTC | CASSTGQAGETQYF
TRBJ2-5 | TRBV5-1 | TRBD1 | . | 15 | TGCGCCAGCAGCTTGGAGGGGGCCAGTGAGGAGACCCAGTACTTC | CASSLEGASEETQYF
TRBJ1-3 | TRBV29-1 | . | once | 13 | TGCAGCGTGACCAGGACGGGAGGAAACACCATATATTTT | CSVTRTGGNTIYF
TRBJ1-1 | TRBV29-1 | . | few | 13 | TGCAGCGTTTGGACAGCTCTGAACACTGAAGCTTTCTTT | CSVWTALNTEAFF
TRBJ2-7 | TRBV4-1 | . | once | 15 | TGCGCCAGCAGCCATAATCGGGGAATATCCTACGAGCAGTACTTC | CASSHNRGISYEQYF
TRBJ2-7 | TRBV5-6 | . | . | 14 | TGTGCCAGCAGCTTCTGGGACCGGACCTACGAGCAGTACTTC | CASSFWDRTYEQYF
TRBJ2-6 | TRBV13 | TRBD1 | . | 17 | TGTGCCAGCAGTTTAAGCCAGGGGGTAGCTGGGGCCAACGTCCTGACTTTC | CASSLSQGVAGANVLTF